The present T cell receptor beta chain was sequenced within a study of CD8+ T cells in alopecia areata (dated by TCRdb to 2016 to 2019). Turning to the overall study: The treated patients, all with moderate-to-severe alopecia areata, were enrolled in an open-label pilot trial of oral tofacitinib given at 5 to 10 mg twice daily. Patients stayed on tofacitinib for 6 to 18 months and then had 6 months of follow-up off drug so that delayed response and recurrence could be assessed. High-throughput TCRbeta sequencing was used to examine T cell clonal expansion in alopecia areata in both the C3H/HeJ mouse model and human patients. In humans, TCRbeta sequencing was performed on scalp tissue and on sorted CD4+ and CD8+ peripheral blood T cells from healthy controls and from patients with patchy or totalis/universalis alopecia areata. Biopsies were taken from tofacitinib-treated patients at baseline and at 4 and 24 weeks of treatment, and a later scalp biopsy was taken in several of the tofacitinib-treated patients. Scalp clonality was compared among normal scalp (n=4), patchy alopecia areata scalp (n=8), and alopecia totalis/universalis scalp (n=8). RNA was obtained with the PAXgene miRNA kit for fixed scalp, the miRNeasy kit for PBMCs, and the RNeasy kit for mouse skin. immunoSEQ multiplex PCR using 35 Vbeta forward primers and 13 Jbeta reverse primers was used to amplify TCRbeta CDR3 regions.

In the case of this clone: Its cognate antigen has yet to be identified. No base quality values were provided; no much bigger clone lies one nucleotide off.

The research as a whole found: Lesional scalp, especially in alopecia totalis/universalis, showed higher clonality and more expanded CD8+ clones than normal scalp, suggesting antigenic drive. Scalp TCR repertoire analysis is complicated because resident alphabeta T cells in normal human skin are also sequenced, whereas mouse skin is dominated by gammadelta T cells. Compared with mice, TCR sequences shared between patients were less clear, possibly partly because of HLA diversity across the patient population.

Libraries came from the immunoSEQ multiplex PCR assay. For TCR sequencing, RNA was extracted from every sample and reverse transcribed into cDNA to serve as template. SuperScript III was used for first-strand cDNA synthesis, primed with a 2:1 mix of oligo-dT and random hexamers. A synthetic immune receptor repertoire was used to measure amplification bias, and any remaining bias was corrected computationally. The published analysis was carried out like this. Raw reads were preprocessed to remove errors, and CDR3 was defined according to IMGT conventions as the region from the conserved cysteine to phenylalanine. To get clonality, Shannon entropy was normalized by log2 of the number of productive unique TCRs and the result was subtracted from 1. CD4 or CD8 identity of scalp clones was inferred by cross-referencing scalp TCRbeta sequences with sorted blood CD4 and CD8 repertoires. TCRdb re-hosts the immuneACCESS table, in-frame sequences only. Its copies lack some clones; in the studies checked, an unresolved V gene accounts for under half of them, and the cause for the rest is not known. D and trimming were read from the DNA, whereas the V and J calls and clone size are those reported in that table. In all, the sample holds 200,000 to 250,000 clones, and roughly 57% of those were seen once. 0.45% of the sample belongs to the ten largest clones.

V is clipped by 3 bases and J by 8 bases, and the sequence between their germline boundaries is 10 bases long. Per the germline V gene, SNHLY is the CDR1 and FYNNEI is the CDR2. The CDR3 holds 12 amino acids from the cysteine to the phenylalanine. Just the 36-base CDR3 DNA is kept, in frame starting at base 1. Reading the label with the study, this specimen's time point is: baseline before oral tofacitinib. Peripheral blood and lesional scalp punch biopsies were obtained from patients with alopecia areata. PBMCs were isolated by density centrifugation and stained for CD3, CD4 and CD8, after which CD4+ and CD8+ T cells were sorted on a FACSAria.

This clonotype originated in a human donor with alopecia areata. Source: CD4+ T cells sorted from blood, taken at week 0. The chain links TRBV2 with TRBJ1-2; possibly the D gene is TRBD1, per 5 matching bases. The CDR3 region: CASSEWGPGYTF. Read as DNA, the sequence is TGTGCCAGCAGTGAGTGGGGACCCGGCTACACCTTC.